One and the same sample provided the 14 T cell receptor beta chains below, sequenced in a study of blood T cells in healthy people across ages. PCR was performed a second time for about 7 to 12 cycles using a sample-barcoded 5' primer and a J-beta primer mix. MiXCR, applied by TCRdb to the 5' RACE reads, yields one record per CDR3 protein. The profile shows 850,000 or so distinct CDR3 sequences, around 26% of them singletons. Sequencing input: blood. The receptors shown here come from a woman at least 80 years old in good health.

The chain carries TRBV20-1 and TRBJ2-3, with 8 bases identical to TRBD2. V gave up 1 base and J gave up 5 bases; unmatched junction bases: 2. The V gene's germline CDR1 is DFQATT and CDR2 SNEGSKA (reference sequence). CDR3 length: 13 residues. CDR3 loop: CSARGSGKDTQYF. CDR3 coding DNA: TGCAGTGCTAGAGGTAGCGGGAAAGATACGCAGTATTTT.

The J gene is TRBJ2-5, the V gene TRBV7-9; 8 bases agree with TRBD1. The CDR3 has 14 residues. Unmatched junction bases numbered 13, after V lost 5 bases and J lost 11 bases. The germline CDR1 and CDR2 sequences are SEHNR and FQNEAQ (reference sequence). The CDR3 sequence: CASSPRDRNNEQYF. Written as DNA, the CDR3 is TGTGCCAGCAGCCCGCGGGACAGGAACAATGAGCAGTACTTC.

This clonotype has a count of ten or more. The V call is TRBV4-2, the J call TRBJ2-7; D is unresolved. Trimming removed 0 bases at V and 1 base at J, with 7 bases between. The germline V gene has CDR1 LGHNA and CDR2 YNFKEQ. This CDR3 comprises 14 residues. This chain's CDR3 is CASSQERLSYEQYF. CDR3 bases: TGTGCCAGCAGCCAAGAAAGACTGTCCTACGAGCAGTACTTC.

This clonotype was seen many times. The gene calls are TRBV20-1 and TRBJ2-7, with D perhaps TRBD1 (5 bases). This CDR3 is built from 12 residues. V shed 3 bases and J shed 2 bases, with 8 bases lying between them. Germline loops: CDR1 DFQATT, CDR2 SNEGSKA (reference sequence). The CDR3 reads CSARTDPYEQYF. DNA of the CDR3: TGCAGTGCTAGGACAGACCCCTACGAGCAGTACTTC.

The chain employs TRBV12-3 or TRBV12-4 and TRBJ1-5; D is ambiguous. The V and J ends lost 4 bases and 6 bases respectively, with 13 bases between them. This CDR3 contains 14 residues. The CDR3 nucleotides read TGTGCCAGCAGTTGTGCTCAGGTTGGTCAGCCCCAGCATTTT. Its protein product is CASSCAQVGQPQHF.

Concerning this clonotype itself: With a much larger clone just one base away, this may be a read error. This CDR3 fails to terminate in the conserved phenylalanine or tryptophan, so it likely reflects a read error. The V gene is TRBV6-5, the J gene TRBJ2-7, with TRBD1 matching 7 bases. J was trimmed by 1 base and V by 2 bases; bases with no gene match: 2. Germline values: CDR1 MNHEY, CDR2 SVGAGI. The CDR3 sequence is 14 residues long. CDR3 nucleotide sequence: TGTGCCAGCAGTTACGGCAGGGGGTCCTACGAGCAGTACTAC. Protein sequence: CASSYGRGSYEQYY.

This sequence joins TRBV7-2 and TRBJ2-5; the D gene is possibly TRBD2 (6 bases). This CDR3 is built from 16 residues. Germline loops: CDR1 SGHTA, CDR2 FQGNSA. V gave up 2 bases and J gave up 11 bases, with 24 bases separating them. The CDR3 DNA sequence: TGTGCCAGCAGCTTAAGGACGAGCGGAGGGGTGAGGGAGCAGTACTTC. The encoded protein is CASSLRTSGGVREQYF.

With respect to this clonotype: This sequence may be a read error, since a much larger clone differs from it by one base. The chain is built from TRBV9 and TRBJ2-3; D is undetermined. The length of the CDR3 is 16 residues. Germline V gives CDR1 SGDLS, CDR2 YYNGEE. The CDR3 DNA sequence: TGTGCCGGCAGCGCCACCCCCAAATGGGGCACAGATACGCAGTATTTT. Amino acid sequence: CAGSATPKWGTDTQYF. The full variable domain, completed using reference TRBV9 and TRBJ2-3, is DSGVTQTPKHLITATGQRVTLRCSPRSGDLSVYWYQQSLDQGLQFLIQYYNGEERAKGNILERFSAQQFPDLHSELNLSSLELGDSALYFCAGSATPKWGTDTQYFGPGTRLTVL.

This clonotype was counted ten times or more. This sequence joins TRBV6-5 and TRBJ1-1; 9 nucleotides align to TRBD1. Germline loops: CDR1 MNHEY, CDR2 SVGAGI. This CDR3 contains 14 residues. Germline trimming cut 6 bases from V and 6 bases from J; bases unmatched to any gene: 8. The CDR3: CASSSGTGSPEAFF. DNA for the CDR3: TGTGCCAGCAGCTCCGGGACAGGGTCCCCTGAAGCTTTCTTT.

This clonotype was found many times. CDR3 amino acids: CASSPGRPQETQYF. In DNA form, the CDR3 reads TGTGCCAGCAGTCCGGGACGACCCCAAGAGACCCAGTACTTC. This chain links TRBV6-2 or TRBV6-3 with TRBJ2-5; D is perhaps TRBD1 or TRBD2 (5 bases each). Between the trimmed V and J ends, which lost 5 bases and 1 base, there was a span of 11 bases. The CDR3 consists of 14 residues. From germline, CDR1 is MNHEY and CDR2 SVGEGT.

This chain links TRBV5-1 with TRBJ1-1, with 12 bases identical to TRBD1. This CDR3 comprises 18 residues. J gave up 3 bases and V 3 bases, and 12 bases lay outside the gene matches. Germline values: CDR1 SGHRS, CDR2 YFSETQ. The DNA of the CDR3 is TGCGCCAGCAGCTCAGTCCCGGGACAGGGGGCGCAGGACACTGAAGCTTTCTTT. Protein: CASSSVPGQGAQDTEAFF.

Details on this clonotype: A single base separates this from a much larger clone, so it may be a read error. This CDR3 reads CASSLEGTNINGYTF. DNA of the CDR3: TGTGCCAGCAGCTTAGAGGGGACAAATATTAATGGCTACACCTTC. The chain recombines TRBV7-9 with TRBJ1-2, with a weak D call TRBD1 (6 bases). CDR1 SEHNR and CDR2 FQNEAQ come from the germline V gene (reference sequence). There are 15 residues in the CDR3. V was shortened by 1 base and J by 6 bases, with 15 bases between the two germline ends.

The rearrangement joins TRBV29-1 to TRBJ2-7; TRBD1 is a possible D gene (6 bases). The J call may be mistaken, given a closer DNA end match to TRBJ2-5. Germline V lookup: CDR1 SQVTM, CDR2 ANQGSEA. This CDR3 region has 13 residues. The CDR3 nucleotides read TGCAGCGCCTCAGTGACAGGCGGAGAGACCCAGTACTTC. Encoded protein: CSASVTGGETQYF.

V and J are TRBV29-1 and TRBJ2-5; the match to TRBD2 covers 8 bases. The CDR3 has 14 amino acids. CDR1 SQVTM and CDR2 ANQGSEA come from the germline V gene. V lost 7 bases, J lost 4 bases, and 11 bases stayed unmatched. CDR3: CSGTLAGKAETQYF. For the CDR3, the DNA is TGCAGCGGGACCTTAGCGGGAAAGGCAGAGACCCAGTACTTC.